This T cell receptor beta chain was retrieved from a study of blood T cell repertoires in COVID-19. The repertoire was sequenced with immunoSEQ multiplex PCR; TCRdb's copy has only in-frame clones and lacks some. The sample yields 130,000 to 150,000 clones, 80% seen once. Trimming removed 2 bases at V and 6 bases at J, with 15 bases between. The CDR3 is made up of 14 amino acids. CDR1 and CDR2 (germline): SGHTS, YDEGEE. Sequenced input: peripheral blood. The chain joins TRBV5-8 to TRBJ2-7; tentatively, D is TRBD2 (5 bases). The sequence was collected from a man aged 55 to 70 with active or convalescent COVID-19. The CDR3 loop is CASSLFVLASEQYF. The CDR3 bases are TGTGCCAGCAGCTTATTTGTGCTAGCCAGCGAGCAGTACTTC.